Following are 17 T cell receptor beta chains from one sample sequenced in a study of preoperative IRX-2 immunotherapy in early breast cancer. The treatment denotes: preoperative locoregional IRX-2 cytokine immunotherapy. Only in-frame clones appear in the TCRdb table, and some are missing; sequencing was by immunoSEQ multiplex PCR. The data show tens of thousands of clones, around 91% seen once. Sampling was done from a patient treated with IRX-2 immunotherapy. All receptors come from a human donor with breast cancer.

The genes are TRBV2 and TRBJ2-3; D call uncertain. The CDR3 is 12 amino acids. The germline V gene has CDR1 SNHLY and CDR2 FYNNEI. Between the trimmed V and J ends, which lost 4 bases and 7 bases, there was a span of 9 bases. The CDR3 nucleotides read TGTGCCAGCAGTGCCAATGAGTATACGCAGTATTTT. Translation gives CASSANEYTQYF.

The chain has TRBV7-2 and TRBJ2-5, with 8 nucleotides matching TRBD2. This CDR3 comprises 17 residues. CDR1 is SGHTA, CDR2 FQGNSA, per germline. V lost 5 bases and J lost 1; bases outside the gene matches: 12. In DNA form, the CDR3 reads TGTGCCAGCAGCGGGCTCAGCGGGGGTCTTTCCCAAGAGACCCAGTACTTC. It specifies CASSGLSGGLSQETQYF.

In its sample, this clone was seen a few times. The J gene is TRBJ1-1, the V gene TRBV2; TRBD1 matches 9 bases. With 6 bases clipped from V and 1 base from J, the junction kept 3 bases outside the gene matches. Looked up from germline, CDR1 is SNHLY and CDR2 is FYNNEI. The length of the CDR3 is 14 residues. The CDR3 spells CASSLGQGNTEAFF. The CDR3 nucleotides read TGTGCCAGCAGCCTGGGACAGGGGAACACTGAAGCTTTCTTT.

This clone has more than one count but fewer than ten. The chain is built from TRBV4-3 and TRBJ1-2, with D tentatively TRBD1 (6 bases). The V end was cut by 4 bases, the J end by 7 bases, with 16 bases between. The CDR3 is 14 amino acids. Germline V gene sequence: CDR1 LGHNA, CDR2 YSLEER. CDR3 nucleotides: TGCGCCAGCAGCCTTGCTTGGACAGAGGCTGGCTACACCTTC. Encoded protein: CASSLAWTEAGYTF.

This chain links TRBV28 with TRBJ1-5, with D perhaps TRBD1 (6 bases). The CDR3 runs 16 residues. CDR1 MDHEN and CDR2 SYDVKM come from the germline V gene. Deletions cut 4 bases from V and 4 bases from J, with 17 bases between. The CDR3 DNA reads TGTGCCAGCAGTTCCGTCCAGGGGTTCCGGAATCAGCCCCAGCATTTT. Residues: CASSSVQGFRNQPQHF. The whole variable domain, filled in from reference TRBV28 and TRBJ1-5, reads DVKVTQSSRYLVKRTGEKVFLECVQDMDHENMFWYRQDPGLGLRLIYFSYDVKMKEKGDIPEGYSVSREKKERFSLILESASTNQTSMYLCASSSVQGFRNQPQHFGDGTRLSIL.

The count of this clone is one. The chain employs TRBV4-2 and TRBJ2-5; 8 bases line up with TRBD2. Germline CDR1 and CDR2: LGHNA and YNFKEQ. The V segment lost 4 bases and the J segment 5 bases; nucleotides outside the gene matches: 6. This CDR3 is built from 14 residues. CDR3 sequence (DNA): TGTGCCAGCAGCCCAAACGGCGGGGGGGAGACCCAGTACTTC. Its translation: CASSPNGGGETQYF.

The rearrangement uses TRBV7-2 and TRBJ1-2; D gene ambiguous. Between the trimmed V and J ends, which lost 5 bases and 5 bases, there was a span of 12 bases. The germline gives CDR1 SGHTA, CDR2 FQGNSA. The length of the CDR3 is 13 residues. The CDR3 DNA reads TGTGCCAGCAGCCTAGACGCCCGATATGGCTACACCTTC. This gives the protein CASSLDARYGYTF.

The J gene is TRBJ1-4, the V gene TRBV21-1. TRBV21-1 is described as a pseudogene. This CDR3 is 14 amino acids long. CDR3 DNA sequence: TGTGCCAGCAGCCCCCGGGAGGGCTTTGAAAAACTGTTTTTT. As protein: CASSPREGFEKLFF.

The chain uses TRBV10-2 and TRBJ2-1, with D tentatively TRBD1 (6 bases). Germline lookup yields CDR1 WSHSY and CDR2 SAAADI. The CDR3 spans 16 residues. Trimming pared 1 base from V and 2 bases from J, leaving 12 bases between. CDR3 nucleotide sequence: TGCGCCAGCAGTGAGTTCCGACAGGTTGCCTACAATGAGCAGTTCTTC. Its translation is CASSEFRQVAYNEQFF.

The V gene is TRBV6-6, the J gene TRBJ2-2; D is unresolved. The CDR3 runs to 13 residues. Germline V gene data show CDR1 as MNHNY and CDR2 as SVGAGI (reference sequence). V lost 10 bases, J lost 6 bases, and 15 bases lay in between. The CDR3 bases are TGTGCCACCCGTGGGAACACCCCCGGGGAGCTGTTTTTT. The encoded protein is CATRGNTPGELFF.

The chain joins TRBV6-1 to TRBJ2-6; D unclear. Trimming removed 3 bases at V and 12 bases at J, with 15 bases between. The CDR3 length is 14 residues. Germline-derived CDR1 and CDR2 are MNHNS and SASEGT. The CDR3 DNA follows: TGTGCCAGCAGTGACCCAGCTACGGTGGGCGTCCTGACTTTC. Protein: CASSDPATVGVLTF.

This chain connects TRBV5-4 to TRBJ2-2; TRBD2 is a possible D gene (5 bases). The CDR3 has 13 residues. Per the germline V gene, CDR1 is SGHNT and CDR2 is YYREEE (reference sequence). V dropped 4 bases and J dropped 7 bases, with 11 bases sitting between them. CDR3 DNA: TGTGCCAGCAGCCCCCGAGGGATCGGGGAGCTGTTTTTT. It translates to CASSPRGIGELFF.

The rearrangement links TRBV28 to TRBJ2-7; D assignment may be TRBD1 or TRBD2 (6 bases each). The CDR3 is made up of 16 amino acids. V gave up 8 bases and J gave up 5 bases, with 25 bases separating them. Germline V gene sequence: CDR1 MDHEN, CDR2 SYDVKM. The DNA of the CDR3 is TGTGCCAGCCCCCCCGCCCTCGGGGGCGCCTGGCACGAGCAGTACTTC. Translating gives CASPPALGGAWHEQYF.

J is TRBJ1-3 and V is TRBV11-2; D gene unclear. Germline CDR1 and CDR2: SGHAT and FQNNGV. Trimming shortened V by 6 bases and J by 3 bases, and 6 bases separated the two germline ends. The CDR3 contains 12 residues. Written as DNA, the CDR3 is TGTGCCAGCAGGACTTATGGAAACACCATATATTTT. This translates into CASRTYGNTIYF. Based on the CDR3 plus reference TRBV11-2 and TRBJ1-3, the full variable domain is EAGVAQSPRYKIIEKRQSVAFWCNPISGHATLYWYQQILGQGPKLLIQFQNNGVVDDSQLPKDRFSAERLKGVDSTLKIQPAKLEDSAVYLCASRTYGNTIYFGEGSWLTVV.

The V call is TRBV10-3, the J call TRBJ1-1; possibly TRBD1 for D (6 bases). The CDR3 has 16 residues. V lost 8 bases to trimming and J lost 1 base, with 20 bases between them. Germline V gene data show CDR1 as ENHRY and CDR2 as SYGVKD. Here the CDR3 reads CAIASGGPAWNTEAFF. As DNA, the CDR3 is TGTGCCATCGCAAGTGGGGGCCCGGCGTGGAACACTGAAGCTTTCTTT.

The chain employs TRBV9 and TRBJ2-3; D unresolved. CDR1 and CDR2 from the germline V gene are SGDLS and YYNGEE. CDR3 size: 13 residues. Between the trimmed V and J ends, which lost 2 bases and 4 bases, there was a span of 8 bases. The CDR3 bases are TGTGCCAGCAGCGTTGGCCACCCAGATACGCAGTATTTT. Amino acids: CASSVGHPDTQYF. The full variable domain, with the rest looked up from reference TRBV9 and TRBJ2-3, is DSGVTQTPKHLITATGQRVTLRCSPRSGDLSVYWYQQSLDQGLQFLIQYYNGEERAKGNILERFSAQQFPDLHSELNLSSLELGDSALYFCASSVGHPDTQYFGPGTRLTVL.

This sequence joins TRBV4-2 and TRBJ1-2, with D maybe TRBD1 (5 bases). The V end was cut by 0 bases, the J end by 3 bases, with 8 bases between. The CDR3 spans 14 residues. Germline V CDR1 and CDR2: LGHNA, YNFKEQ. CDR3 amino acids: CASSQDLQDYGYTF. CDR3 bases: TGTGCCAGCAGCCAAGATCTACAGGACTATGGCTACACCTTC.